This T cell receptor beta chain was recorded in a study of vaccination effects on CD4 cells after COVID-19. Study as a whole: After the second dose, samples were taken at median day 72.

Clones were sequenced by immunoSEQ multiplex PCR, and TCRdb holds only the in-frame ones, with some missing. The sample lists under 25,000 clones, about four fifths occurring once. Germline V gene sequence: CDR1 LNHDA, CDR2 SQIVND (reference sequence). The CDR3 has 15 residues. J was trimmed by 4 bases and V by 4 bases; bases with no gene match: 7. Expansion of antigen-specific CD4+ T cells with viral peptide pools was carried out by the ViraFEST assay before sequencing. Upon completion of around 9 days in culture, CD4+ T cells were isolated. Every participant took two doses of the BNT162b2 or mRNA-1273 vaccine. Vaccine recipients, nucleocapsid antibody negative, had no prior SARS-CoV-2 infection. IL-2 medium took the place of half the medium on both days 3 and 7. Study conclusions and caveats: There was marked clonal contraction among infection- and vaccine-induced clones late after vaccination.

On this clone itself: Its target is unknown.

The chain employs TRBV19 and TRBJ1-2; 9 nucleotides align to TRBD1. The receptor was derived from a human donor who received a COVID-19 vaccine. Some clones in this sample may be carry-over from other donors' samples. The starting material was CD4+ T cells from PBMCs cultured with SARS-CoV-2 spike peptides, obtained after COVID-19 vaccination. CDR3 region: CASSREGQGFYGYTF. The CDR3 DNA sequence: TGTGCCAGTAGTAGAGAGGGACAGGGTTTCTATGGCTACACCTTC.